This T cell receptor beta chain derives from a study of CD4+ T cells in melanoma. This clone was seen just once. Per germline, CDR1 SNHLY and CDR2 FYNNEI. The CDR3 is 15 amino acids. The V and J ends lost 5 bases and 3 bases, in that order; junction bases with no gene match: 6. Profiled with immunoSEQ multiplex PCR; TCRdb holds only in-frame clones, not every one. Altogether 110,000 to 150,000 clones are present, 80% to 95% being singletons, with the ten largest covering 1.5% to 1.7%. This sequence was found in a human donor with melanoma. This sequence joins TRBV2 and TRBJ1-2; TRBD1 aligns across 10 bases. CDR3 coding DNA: TGTGCCAGCAGTCTTACAGGGACAGGGGACTATGGCTACACCTTC. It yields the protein CASSLTGTGDYGYTF.